Here is one T cell receptor beta chain with its context. What it binds is not known. This specimen belongs to a study of T cells in localized non-small cell lung cancer. Study-wide findings and caveats: In adjacent lung appeared a median about 57 of the top 100 tumor clones.

Data came from immunoSEQ multiplex PCR; TCRdb stores just in-frame clones and leaves some out. Found here are around 69,000 clones, roughly nine tenths of them singletons; the top ten hold almost 2%. V was clipped by 4 bases and J by 4 bases; unmatched bases: 9. Germline CDR1 is MNHEY and CDR2 is SVGAGI. The CDR3 is 15 residues long. V and J are TRBV6-5 and TRBJ1-1; 7 nucleotides align to TRBD1. This receptor was taken from a woman aged 35-70 years with stage I lung adenocarcinoma. This specimen consisted of peripheral blood, obtained before any cancer treatment. CDR3 sequence: CASSSYGAGGTEAFF. CDR3 nucleotide sequence: TGTGCCAGCAGTTCTTATGGGGCAGGGGGCACTGAAGCTTTCTTT.